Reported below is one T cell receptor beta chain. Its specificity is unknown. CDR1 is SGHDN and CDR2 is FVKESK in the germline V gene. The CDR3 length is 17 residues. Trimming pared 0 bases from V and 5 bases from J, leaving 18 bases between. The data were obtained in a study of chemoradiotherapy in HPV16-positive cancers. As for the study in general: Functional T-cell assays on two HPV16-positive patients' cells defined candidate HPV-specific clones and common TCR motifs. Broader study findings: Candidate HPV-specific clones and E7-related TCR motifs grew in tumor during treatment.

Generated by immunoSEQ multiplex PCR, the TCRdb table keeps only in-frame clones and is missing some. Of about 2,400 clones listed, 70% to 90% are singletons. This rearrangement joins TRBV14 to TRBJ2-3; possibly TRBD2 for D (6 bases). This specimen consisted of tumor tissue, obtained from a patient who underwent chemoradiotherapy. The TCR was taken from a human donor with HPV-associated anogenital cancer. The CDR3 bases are TGTGCCAGCAGCCAAGATCCCCCTGGGAGCGGGTTAGATACGCAGTATTTT. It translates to CASSQDPPGSGLDTQYF.